This T cell receptor (beta chain) appears in the sequencing data of a study of blood T cells in healthy people across ages. Study-wide results and limits: A greater number of naive CD4+ cells and higher diversity distinguished long-lived donors from aged donors.

The draw of peripheral blood yielded ten milliliters from each donor. A second PCR of roughly 7 to 11 cycles used a sample-barcoded 5' primer and a J-beta primer mix. TCRdb called the 5' RACE reads again in MiXCR, with one record for every CDR3 protein. The sample lists almost 1 million distinct CDR3 sequences, approximately 50% seen once, with about 22% in the top ten. For this clonotype: Its antigen is not known.

This TCR was sampled from a woman aged 55-75 years in good health. The sequencing sample was made of blood.

CDR3 DNA sequence: TGTGCCAGCAGCTTTGGGCTGTCTAACTATGGCTACACCTTC. Its protein product is CASSFGLSNYGYTF. The genes are TRBV7-9 and TRBJ1-2; D uncertain. The CDR3 spans 14 residues. Trimming stripped 3 bases from V and 0 bases from J, with 8 bases between. Germline CDR1 reads SEHNR; CDR2 reads FQNEAQ (reference sequence). Looking up the rest from reference TRBV7-9 and TRBJ1-2 gives the full variable domain: DTGVSQNPRHKITKRGQNVTFRCDPISEHNRLYWYRQTLGQGPEFLTYFQNEAQLEKSRLLSDRFSAERPKGSFSTLEIQRTEQGDSAMYLCASSFGLSNYGYTFGSGTRLTVV.